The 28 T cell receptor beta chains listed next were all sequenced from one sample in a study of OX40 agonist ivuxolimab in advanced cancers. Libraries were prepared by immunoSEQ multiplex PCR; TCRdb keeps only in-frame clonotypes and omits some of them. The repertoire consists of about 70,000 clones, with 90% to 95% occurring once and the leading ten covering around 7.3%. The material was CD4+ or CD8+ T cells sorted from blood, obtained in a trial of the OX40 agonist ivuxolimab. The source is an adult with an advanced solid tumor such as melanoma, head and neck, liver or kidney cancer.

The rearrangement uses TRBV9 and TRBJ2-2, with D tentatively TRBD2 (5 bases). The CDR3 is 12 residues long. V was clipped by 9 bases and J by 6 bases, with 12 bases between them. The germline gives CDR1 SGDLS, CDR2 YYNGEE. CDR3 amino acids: CATRTRAGELFF. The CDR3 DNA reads TGTGCCACCAGGACGAGGGCCGGGGAGCTGTTTTTT.

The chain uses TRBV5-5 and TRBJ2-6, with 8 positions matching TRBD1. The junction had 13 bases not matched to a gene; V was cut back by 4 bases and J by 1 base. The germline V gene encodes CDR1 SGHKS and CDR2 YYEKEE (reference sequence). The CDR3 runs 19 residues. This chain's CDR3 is CASSATPGQAISGANVLTF. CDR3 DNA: TGTGCCAGCAGCGCCACACCGGGACAGGCCATATCTGGGGCCAACGTCCTGACTTTC. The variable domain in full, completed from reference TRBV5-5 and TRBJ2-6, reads DAGVTQSPTHLIKTRGQQVTLRCSPISGHKSVSWYQQVLGQGPQFIFQYYEKEERGRGNFPDRFSARQFPNYSSELNVNALLLGDSALYLCASSATPGQAISGANVLTFGAGSRLTVL.

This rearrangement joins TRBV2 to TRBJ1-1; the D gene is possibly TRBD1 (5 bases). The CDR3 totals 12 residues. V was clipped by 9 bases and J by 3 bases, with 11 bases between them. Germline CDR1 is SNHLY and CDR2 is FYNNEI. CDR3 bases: TGTGCCAGGGGGGGTGAAGACACTGAAGCTTTCTTT. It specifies CARGGEDTEAFF. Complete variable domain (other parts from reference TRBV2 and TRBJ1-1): EPEVTQTPSHQVTQMGQEVILRCVPISNHLYFYWYRQILGQKVEFLVSFYNNEISEKSEIFDDQFSVERPDGSNFTLKIRSTKLEDSAMYFCARGGEDTEAFFGQGTRLTVV.

CDR3 protein: CASIQANTGELFF. CDR3 DNA: TGTGCCAGCATACAGGCCAACACCGGGGAGCTGTTTTTT. The chain combines TRBV2 with TRBJ2-2; D perhaps matches TRBD1 (5 bases). The CDR3 extends over 13 amino acids. Trimming shortened V by 7 bases and J by 2 bases, and 8 bases separated the two germline ends. CDR1 and CDR2 from the germline V gene are SNHLY and FYNNEI.

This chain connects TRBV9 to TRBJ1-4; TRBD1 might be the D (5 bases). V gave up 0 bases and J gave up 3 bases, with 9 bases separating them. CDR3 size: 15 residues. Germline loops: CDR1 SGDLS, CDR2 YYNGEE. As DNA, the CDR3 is TGTGCCAGCAGCGTAGGGGGGAGCCCTAATGAAAAACTGTTTTTT. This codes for CASSVGGSPNEKLFF.

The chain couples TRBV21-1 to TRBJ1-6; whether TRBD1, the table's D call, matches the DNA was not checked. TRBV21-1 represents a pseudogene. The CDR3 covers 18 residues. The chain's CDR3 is CASSKAKRSGGQNSPLHF. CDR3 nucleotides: TGTGCCAGCAGCAAAGCGAAGAGGTCAGGGGGTCAAAATTCACCCCTCCACTTT.

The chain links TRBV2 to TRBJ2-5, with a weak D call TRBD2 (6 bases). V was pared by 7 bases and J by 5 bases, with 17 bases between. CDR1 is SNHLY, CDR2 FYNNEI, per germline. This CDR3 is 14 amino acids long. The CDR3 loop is CASMGAGGGETQYF. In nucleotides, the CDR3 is TGTGCCAGCATGGGAGCCGGGGGTGGGGAGACCCAGTACTTC.

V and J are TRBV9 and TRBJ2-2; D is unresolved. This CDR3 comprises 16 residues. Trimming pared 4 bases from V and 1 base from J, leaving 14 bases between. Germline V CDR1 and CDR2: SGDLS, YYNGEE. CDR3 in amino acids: CASSPKGGLNTGELFF. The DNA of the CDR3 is TGTGCCAGCAGCCCAAAGGGCGGCTTGAACACCGGGGAGCTGTTTTTT. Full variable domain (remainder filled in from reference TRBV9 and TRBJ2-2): DSGVTQTPKHLITATGQRVTLRCSPRSGDLSVYWYQQSLDQGLQFLIQYYNGEERAKGNILERFSAQQFPDLHSELNLSSLELGDSALYFCASSPKGGLNTGELFFGEGSRLTVL.

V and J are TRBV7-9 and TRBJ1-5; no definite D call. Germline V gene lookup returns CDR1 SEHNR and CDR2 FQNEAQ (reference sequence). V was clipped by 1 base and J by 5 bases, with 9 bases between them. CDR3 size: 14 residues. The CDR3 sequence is CASSLGSGDQPQHF. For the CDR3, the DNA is TGTGCCAGCAGCTTAGGCAGCGGCGATCAGCCCCAGCATTTT. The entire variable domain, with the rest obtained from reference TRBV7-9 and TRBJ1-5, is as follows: DTGVSQNPRHKITKRGQNVTFRCDPISEHNRLYWYRQTLGQGPEFLTYFQNEAQLEKSRLLSDRFSAERPKGSFSTLEIQRTEQGDSAMYLCASSLGSGDQPQHFGDGTRLSIL.

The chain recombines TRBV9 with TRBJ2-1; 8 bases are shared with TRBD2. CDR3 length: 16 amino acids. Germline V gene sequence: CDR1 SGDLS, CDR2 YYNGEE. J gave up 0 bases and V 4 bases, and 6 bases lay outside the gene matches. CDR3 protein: CASSTLRGGSYNEQFF. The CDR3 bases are TGTGCCAGCAGCACCCTCCGGGGGGGCTCCTACAATGAGCAGTTCTTC.

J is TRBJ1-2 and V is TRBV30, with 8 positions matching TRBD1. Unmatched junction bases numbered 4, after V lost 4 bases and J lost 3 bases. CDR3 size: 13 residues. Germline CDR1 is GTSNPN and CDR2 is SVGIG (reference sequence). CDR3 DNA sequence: TGTGCCTGGATGCCAGGGGGCTACTATGGCTACACCTTC. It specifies CAWMPGGYYGYTF.

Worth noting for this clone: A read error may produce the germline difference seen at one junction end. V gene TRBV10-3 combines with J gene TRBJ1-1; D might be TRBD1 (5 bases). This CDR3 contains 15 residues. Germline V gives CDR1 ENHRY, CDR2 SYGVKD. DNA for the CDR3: TGTGCCATAAGTGCGGAATTTCAGGGAACCACTGAAGCTTTCTTT. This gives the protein CAISAEFQGTTEAFF.

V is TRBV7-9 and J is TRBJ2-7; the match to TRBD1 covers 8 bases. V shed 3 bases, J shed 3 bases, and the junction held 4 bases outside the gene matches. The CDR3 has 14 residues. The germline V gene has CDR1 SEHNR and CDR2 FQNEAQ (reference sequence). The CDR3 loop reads CASSFGTGFYEQYF. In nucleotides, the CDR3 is TGTGCCAGCAGCTTTGGGACAGGATTCTACGAGCAGTACTTC.

The CDR3 protein is CASSLAGILSGNTIYF. The CDR3 DNA reads as TGTGCCAGCAGCTTAGCCGGGATTCTCTCTGGAAACACCATATATTTT. The chain joins TRBV7-8 to TRBJ1-3; D is uncertain. The V gene lost 0 bases and the J gene lost 0 bases, with 9 bases spanning the gap. The CDR3 runs 16 residues. In germline, CDR1 is SGHVS, CDR2 FQNEAQ.

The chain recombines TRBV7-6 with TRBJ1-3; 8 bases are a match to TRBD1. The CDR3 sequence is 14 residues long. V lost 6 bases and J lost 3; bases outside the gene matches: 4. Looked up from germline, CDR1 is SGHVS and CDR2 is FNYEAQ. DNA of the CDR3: TGTGCCAGCAGTCCAGGGGGCTATGGAAACACCATATATTTT. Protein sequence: CASSPGGYGNTIYF. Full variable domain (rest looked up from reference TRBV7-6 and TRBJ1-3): GAGVSQSPRYKVTKRGQDVALRCDPISGHVSLYWYRQALGQGPEFLTYFNYEAQQDKSGLPNDRFSAERPEGSISTLTIQRTEQRDSAMYRCASSPGGYGNTIYFGEGSWLTVV.

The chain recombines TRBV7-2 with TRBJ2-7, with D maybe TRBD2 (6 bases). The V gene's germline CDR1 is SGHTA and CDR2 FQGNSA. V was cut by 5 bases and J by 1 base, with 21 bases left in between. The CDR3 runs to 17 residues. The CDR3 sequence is CASSLHVGGIPSYEQYF. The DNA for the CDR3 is TGTGCCAGCAGCCTACATGTCGGGGGAATTCCTTCCTACGAGCAGTACTTC.

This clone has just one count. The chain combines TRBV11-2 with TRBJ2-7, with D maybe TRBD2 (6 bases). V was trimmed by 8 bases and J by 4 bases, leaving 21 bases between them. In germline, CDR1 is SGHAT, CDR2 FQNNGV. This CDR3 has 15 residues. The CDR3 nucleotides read TGTGCCAGCGGGCGTCCACCCCAGGGAGGATACGAGCAGTACTTC. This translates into CASGRPPQGGYEQYF. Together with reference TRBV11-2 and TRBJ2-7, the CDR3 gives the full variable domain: EAGVAQSPRYKIIEKRQSVAFWCNPISGHATLYWYQQILGQGPKLLIQFQNNGVVDDSQLPKDRFSAERLKGVDSTLKIQPAKLEDSAVYLCASGRPPQGGYEQYFGPGTRLTVT.

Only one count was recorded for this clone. The CDR3 sequence is CASSWGNRGPFNEQFF. Written as DNA, the CDR3 is TGTGCCAGCAGCTGGGGGAACAGGGGCCCTTTTAATGAGCAGTTCTTC. J is TRBJ2-1 and V is TRBV5-6; 7 bases agree with TRBD1. V trimming: 3 bases; J trimming: 7 bases; junction bases outside the gene matches: 13. Germline-derived CDR1 and CDR2 are SGHDT and YYEEEE. The CDR3 is made up of 16 amino acids.

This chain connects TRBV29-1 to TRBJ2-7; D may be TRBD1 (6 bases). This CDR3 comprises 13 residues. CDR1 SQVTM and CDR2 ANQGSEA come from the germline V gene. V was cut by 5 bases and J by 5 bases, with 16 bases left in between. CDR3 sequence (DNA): TGCAGCGTTTACAGGACAGTTAATAACGAGCAGTACTTC. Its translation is CSVYRTVNNEQYF.

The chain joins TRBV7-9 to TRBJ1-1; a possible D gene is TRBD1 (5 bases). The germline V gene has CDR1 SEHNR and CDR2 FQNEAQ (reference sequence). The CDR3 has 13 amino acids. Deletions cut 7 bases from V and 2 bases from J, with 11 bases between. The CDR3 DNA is TGTGCCAGCATCGACAGATATAACACTGAAGCTTTCTTT. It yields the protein CASIDRYNTEAFF.

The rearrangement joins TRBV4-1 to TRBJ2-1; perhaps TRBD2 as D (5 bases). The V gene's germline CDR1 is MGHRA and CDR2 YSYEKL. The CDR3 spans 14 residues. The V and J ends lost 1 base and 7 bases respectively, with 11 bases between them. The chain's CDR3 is CASSQVGSWNEQFF. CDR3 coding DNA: TGCGCCAGCAGCCAAGTGGGGAGCTGGAATGAGCAGTTCTTC.

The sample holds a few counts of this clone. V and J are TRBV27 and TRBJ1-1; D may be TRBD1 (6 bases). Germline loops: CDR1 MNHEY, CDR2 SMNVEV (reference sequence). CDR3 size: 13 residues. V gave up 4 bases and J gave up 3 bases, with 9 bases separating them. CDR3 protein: CASSWSGDTEAFF. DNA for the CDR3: TGTGCCAGCAGTTGGTCAGGGGACACTGAAGCTTTCTTT.

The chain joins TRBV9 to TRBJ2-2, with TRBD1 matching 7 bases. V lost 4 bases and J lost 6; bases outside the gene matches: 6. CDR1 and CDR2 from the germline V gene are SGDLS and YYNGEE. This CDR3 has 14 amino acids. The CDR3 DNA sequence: TGTGCCAGCAGCAGCCAAACAGGGGCCGGGGAGCTGTTTTTT. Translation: CASSSQTGAGELFF.

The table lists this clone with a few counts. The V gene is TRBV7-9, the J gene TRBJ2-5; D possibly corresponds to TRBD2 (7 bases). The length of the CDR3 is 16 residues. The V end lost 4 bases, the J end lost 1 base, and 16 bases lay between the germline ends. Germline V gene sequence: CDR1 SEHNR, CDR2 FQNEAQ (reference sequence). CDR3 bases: TGTGCCAGCAGCTACCTGGGGGGGCCCATCCAAGAGACCCAGTACTTC. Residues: CASSYLGGPIQETQYF.

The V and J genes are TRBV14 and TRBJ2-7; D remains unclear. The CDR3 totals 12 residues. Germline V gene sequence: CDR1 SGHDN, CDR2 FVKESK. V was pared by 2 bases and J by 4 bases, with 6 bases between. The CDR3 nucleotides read TGTGCCAGCAGCCAATTATTTTACGAGCAGTACTTC. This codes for CASSQLFYEQYF.

The CDR3 sequence is CASSWKRVSGANVLTF. The CDR3, as DNA: TGTGCCAGCAGCTGGAAAAGGGTCTCTGGGGCCAACGTCCTGACTTTC. The chain has TRBV5-6 and TRBJ2-6, with no clear D. Per germline, CDR1 SGHDT and CDR2 YYEEEE. This CDR3 has 16 amino acids. Between the trimmed V and J ends, which lost 3 bases and 0 bases, there was a span of 10 bases.

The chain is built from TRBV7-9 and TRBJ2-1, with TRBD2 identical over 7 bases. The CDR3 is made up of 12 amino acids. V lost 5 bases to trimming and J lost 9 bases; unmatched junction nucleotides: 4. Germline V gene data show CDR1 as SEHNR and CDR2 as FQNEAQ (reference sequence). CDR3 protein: CASSPGGGEQFF. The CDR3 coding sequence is TGTGCCAGCAGCCCGGGGGGAGGTGAGCAGTTCTTC.

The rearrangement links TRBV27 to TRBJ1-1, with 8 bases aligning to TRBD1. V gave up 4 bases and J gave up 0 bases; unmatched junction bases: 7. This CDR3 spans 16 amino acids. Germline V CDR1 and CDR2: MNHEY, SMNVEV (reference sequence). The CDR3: CASSSSGGEMNTEAFF. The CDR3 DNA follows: TGTGCCAGCAGTTCCTCAGGGGGCGAGATGAACACTGAAGCTTTCTTT.